This TCR beta chain was recovered during a study of blood T cell repertoires in COVID-19. The wider study: COVID-19 samples, acute and convalescent, were from the United States, Italy and Spain.

In the source study's methods: For nucleated cells, counts were estimated from reference gene primer amplification. Produced via immunoSEQ multiplex PCR; TCRdb's table is partial and in-frame only. That table gives V, J and clone size, and the DNA gave D and trimming. The data show approximately 250,000 clones, approximately 85% seen once. Germline CDR1 SGHTA, CDR2 FQGNSA. Trimming removed 1 base at V and 9 bases at J, with 16 bases between. The CDR3 totals 15 residues. Seattle patients were enrolled while actively infected and followed longitudinally. V is TRBV7-2 and J is TRBJ1-5; possible D gene TRBD1, 5 bases. This clonotype was obtained from a woman aged 80 or over with COVID-19, enrolled during active disease. The sequenced sample was peripheral blood. CDR3 nucleotides: TGTGCCAGCAGCTTAGTATCGGGTGCCCAGGGGCCCCAGCATTTT. This codes for CASSLVSGAQGPQHF.